A selection of T cell receptor beta chains follows, all from one sample in a study of T cell responses to AZD1222 COVID-19 vaccine. Clones were sequenced by immunoSEQ multiplex PCR, and TCRdb holds only the in-frame ones, with some missing. The table has about 140,000 clones, 80% to 95% seen once. Here the sequenced sample was peripheral blood, taken on day 0 of MenACWY control vaccination. All receptors come from an adult in good health. CDR3s include the opening cysteine and the closing phenylalanine or tryptophan. The D gene is left open where the match is weak. Not every row has a clone size; where given, it reads once, few, many or a size class.

>.|TRBV29-1|TRBD2|TRBJ2-5
CSVENPAGVETQYF
TGCAGCGTCGAGAACCCAGCGGGAGTGGAGACCCAGTACTTC
>.|TRBV28|.|TRBJ1-6
CASSVQGLDSPLHF
TGTGCCAGCAGTGTACAGGGACTCGATTCACCCCTCCACTTT
>.|TRBV28|TRBD2|TRBJ2-7
CASSPGLALYEQYF
TGTGCCAGCAGTCCGGGACTAGCGTTATACGAGCAGTACTTC
>.|TRBV19|TRBD2|TRBJ2-2
CASSMSVRGTVTGELFF
TGTGCCAGTAGTATGAGTGTGCGGGGGACCGTCACCGGGGAGCTGTTTTTT
>.|TRBV7-9|.|TRBJ1-2
CASSLNLPGGYTF
TGTGCCAGCAGCTTAAACTTACCTGGGGGCTACACCTTC
>.|TRBV5-1|.|TRBJ2-5
CASTPPGAETQYF
TGCGCCAGCACCCCTCCGGGAGCAGAGACCCAGTACTTC
>once|TRBV7-2|.|TRBJ1-3
CASSSAPGNTIYF
TGTGCCAGCAGCTCGGCCCCTGGAAACACCATATATTTT
>.|TRBV2|.|TRBJ1-2
CASSGDSYGYTF
TGTGCCAGCAGTGGTGACAGCTATGGCTACACCTTC
>.|TRBV5-1|.|TRBJ1-5
CASSLDQGDQPQHF
TGCGCCAGCAGCTTAGACCAGGGTGATCAGCCCCAGCATTTT
>.|TRBV27|.|TRBJ1-2
CASRPRGGGGYTF
TGTGCCAGCAGACCCCGAGGAGGGGGGGGCTACACCTTC
>.|TRBV29-1|TRBD1|TRBJ1-2
CSVGRQGAAGYTF
TGCAGCGTTGGGCGACAGGGGGCGGCTGGCTACACCTTC
>few|TRBV4-1|.|TRBJ1-5
CASAELDNQPQHF
TGCGCCAGCGCGGAACTGGACAATCAGCCCCAGCATTTT
>.|TRBV5-1|.|TRBJ2-5
CASSLRRRDTQYF
TGCGCCAGCAGCCTTAGACGCCGCGATACCCAGTACTTC
>.|TRBV11-3|TRBD2|TRBJ2-3
CASSLGGSGSSDTQYF
TGTGCCAGCAGCTTAGGAGGTAGCGGGAGTTCGGATACGCAGTATTTT
>.|TRBV27|TRBD1|TRBJ1-1
CASSIRQGGEAFF
TGTGCCAGCAGTATTCGACAGGGTGGGGAAGCTTTCTTT
>.|TRBV4-1|TRBD1|TRBJ2-3
CASSQVPGQSTDTQYF
TGCGCCAGCAGCCAAGTCCCGGGACAGAGCACAGATACGCAGTATTTT
>.|TRBV19|.|TRBJ1-3
CASSPGPSSVFKGNTIYF
TGTGCCAGTAGTCCAGGACCGTCCAGTGTCTTCAAGGGAAACACCATATATTTT
>.|TRBV4-2|TRBD2|TRBJ2-7
CASSQASGDPYEQYF
TGTGCCAGCAGCCAGGCTAGCGGGGACCCCTACGAGCAGTACTTC
>.|TRBV7-9|.|TRBJ2-3
CASSSGLLSTDTQYF
TGTGCCAGCAGCTCGGGACTTTTGAGCACAGATACGCAGTATTTT
>.|TRBV18|.|TRBJ1-2
CASSPASNNYGYTF
TGTGCCAGCTCACCCGCCTCAAATAACTATGGCTACACCTTC
>.|TRBV5-6|TRBD1|TRBJ1-4
CASSGTVNEKLFF
TGTGCCAGCAGCGGGACAGTTAATGAAAAACTGTTTTTT
>.|TRBV7-3|.|TRBJ1-1
CASSTQVNTEAFF
TGTGCCAGCAGCACTCAGGTGAACACTGAAGCTTTCTTT
>.|TRBV7-2|.|TRBJ2-1
CASRVGLGNEQFF
TGTGCCAGCAGAGTCGGGTTGGGGAATGAGCAGTTCTTC
>.|TRBV19|TRBD2|TRBJ2-2
CASSSRVGSGRAGELFF
TGTGCCAGTAGTAGCCGCGTCGGTAGCGGGAGGGCCGGGGAGCTGTTTTTT
>.|TRBV5-5|TRBD1|TRBJ2-5
CASSFTGGAGETQYF
TGTGCCAGCAGCTTCACAGGGGGCGCGGGAGAGACCCAGTACTTC
>.|TRBV28|.|TRBJ1-3
CASAGGPTPRSGNTIYF
TGTGCCAGCGCGGGCGGTCCTACTCCTCGCTCTGGAAACACCATATATTTT